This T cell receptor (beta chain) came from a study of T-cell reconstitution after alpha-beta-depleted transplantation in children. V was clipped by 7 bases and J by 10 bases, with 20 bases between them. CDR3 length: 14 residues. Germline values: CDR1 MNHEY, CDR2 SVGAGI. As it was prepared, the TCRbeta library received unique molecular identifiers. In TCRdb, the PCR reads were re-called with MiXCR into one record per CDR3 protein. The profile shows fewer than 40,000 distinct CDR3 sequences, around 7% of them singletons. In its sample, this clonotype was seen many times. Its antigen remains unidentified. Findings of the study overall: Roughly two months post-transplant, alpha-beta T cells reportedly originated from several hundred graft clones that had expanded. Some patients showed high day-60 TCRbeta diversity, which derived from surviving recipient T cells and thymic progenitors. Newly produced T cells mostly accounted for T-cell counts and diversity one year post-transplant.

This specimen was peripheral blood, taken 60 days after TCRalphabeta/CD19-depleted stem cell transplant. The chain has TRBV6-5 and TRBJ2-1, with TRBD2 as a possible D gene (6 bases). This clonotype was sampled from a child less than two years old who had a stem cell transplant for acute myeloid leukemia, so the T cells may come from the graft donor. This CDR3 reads CASISGTFFGEQFF. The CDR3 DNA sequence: TGTGCCAGCATCTCCGGGACTTTCTTTGGGGAGCAGTTCTTC.